This TCR beta chain was identified during a study of T cell responses to AZD1222 COVID-19 vaccine. General study results and limits: Repertoire collection took place solely once the T cell response had peaked. Clonal diversity was possibly underestimated; the donors were predominantly white British and more often female. Distributed over spike, vaccine-associated CD4 TCRs predominated at 160-218 and 743-854. Baseline seropositivity characterized only six AZD1222 recipients.

Comments on this clone: Antigen specificity is unknown.

Repertoires were generated with immunoSEQ multiplex PCR, while TCRdb's copy carries only in-frame clones and drops some. Found here are some 140,000 clones, roughly 90% of them singletons; the top ten hold more than 5.5%. The source was peripheral blood, collected on day 0 of MenACWY control vaccination. The TCR was taken from an adult in good health.

The DNA of the CDR3 is TGCGCCAGCAGCCCACGTCTAGCGGGAGGTATTCGGGAGCAGTACTTC. Translation gives CASSPRLAGGIREQYF. The chain recombines TRBV5-1 with TRBJ2-7, with 11 bases matching TRBD2. CDR3 length: 16 residues. V dropped 4 bases and J dropped 7; count of bases not matched to a gene: 13. Germline loops: CDR1 SGHRS, CDR2 YFSETQ.